This TCR beta chain was identified in a study of blood T cell repertoires in COVID-19. About the study: Both acute and convalescent COVID-19 samples were obtained from the United States, Italy and Spain. Nucleic acid was either cDNA or gDNA, and it came from T cells, B-cell-depleted T cells, or PBMCs.

Germline CDR1 and CDR2: LGHNA and YNFKEQ. This CDR3 comprises 17 residues. V lost 3 bases, J lost 7 bases, and 15 bases stayed unmatched. Per the study methods: Counts of nucleated cells, estimated from reference gene primer amplification, were obtained. The assay was immunoSEQ multiplex PCR, and TCRdb's table has in-frame clones only and misses some. The V and J calls and the clone size are those of that table, but D and trimming were determined from the DNA. Among under 200,000 clones listed, roughly 90% were seen once. While infection was still active, Seattle patients were enrolled and then followed longitudinally.

The sample taken for sequencing was peripheral blood. V is TRBV4-2 and J is TRBJ1-5, with 7 nucleotides matching TRBD1. This TCR derives from a woman aged 55-70 years with COVID-19, enrolled during active disease. CDR3 sequence reads: CASSQFTETGVGQPQHF. CDR3 in DNA: TGTGCCAGCAGCCAGTTTACCGAAACAGGGGTAGGACAGCCCCAGCATTTT.